This entry lists 16 T cell receptor beta chains sequenced from one sample in a study of response to subunit inactivated influenza vaccine. TCRdb reprocessed the RT-PCR reads via MiXCR and lists one record per CDR3 protein. The data show about 570,000 distinct CDR3 sequences, approximately 10% seen once. These data were also reused for a study on T cells expressing NK-cell markers. That paper adds: Scientists made TCR beta cDNA using 5'RACE template switching with UMIs.

The sequences come from PBMCs from blood, collected on the day of vaccination. The receptors stem from a man between 50 and 59 years old who received an inactivated influenza vaccine.

The V gene is TRBV6-2 or TRBV6-3, the J gene TRBJ2-3, with D perhaps matching TRBD1 or TRBD2 (6 bases each). The V end lost 2 bases, the J end lost 7 bases, and 16 bases lay between the germline ends. Germline CDR1 MNHEY, CDR2 SVGEGT. The CDR3 is made up of 15 amino acids. CDR3 nucleotide sequence: TGTGCCAGCAGTTACCGAGGGGGGCTGGGAAATACGCAGTATTTT. Its translation is CASSYRGGLGNTQYF.

This chain connects TRBV6-2 or TRBV6-3 to TRBJ2-7, with 13 bases fitting TRBD2. The V gene's germline CDR1 is MNHEY and CDR2 SVGEGT. The CDR3 spans 15 residues. J lost 7 bases, V lost 8 bases, and 11 bases had no gene match. CDR3 region: CASQIKGLAGHEQYF. CDR3 nucleotides: TGTGCCAGCCAAATTAAGGGACTAGCGGGACATGAGCAGTACTTC.

This clonotype was seen a single time. The J gene is TRBJ2-1, the V gene TRBV12-3 or TRBV12-4, with D tentatively TRBD2 (6 bases). There are 16 residues in the CDR3. Trimming stripped 7 bases from V and 1 base from J, with 17 bases between. CDR3 sequence reads: CASIVSKAGSYNEQFF. In nucleotides, the CDR3 is TGTGCCAGCATAGTTAGTAAGGCGGGGTCCTACAATGAGCAGTTCTTC.

To note about this clonotype: A read error may be the cause here, since a much bigger clone is one base away. The V call is TRBV7-3, the J call TRBJ2-1, with TRBD2 matching 9 bases. Germline CDR1 SGHTA, CDR2 FQGTGA. The length of the CDR3 is 16 residues. This CDR3 reads CTSSQYSGSSYNEQFF. CDR3 sequence (DNA): TGTACCAGCAGTCAGTATAGCGGGAGCTCCTACAATGAGCAGTTCTTC.

This chain joins TRBV2 and TRBJ1-2, with D perhaps matching TRBD1 (6 bases). V dropped 2 bases and J dropped 7 bases, with 11 bases sitting between them. The CDR3 loop spans 13 amino acids. Germline V gives CDR1 SNHLY, CDR2 FYNNEI. The CDR3 DNA sequence: TGTGCCAGCAGTGAACGGCAGGGGAGTGGCTACACCTTC. It encodes CASSERQGSGYTF.

This clonotype turned up a few times. The V call is TRBV9, the J call TRBJ2-7; D is unresolved. From germline, CDR1 is SGDLS and CDR2 YYNGEE. V was cut by 0 bases and J by 6 bases, with 10 bases left in between. CDR3 size: 13 residues. The CDR3 sequence is CASSVVVGTEQYF. The CDR3 nucleotides read TGTGCCAGCAGCGTAGTAGTTGGCACCGAGCAGTACTTC.

This clonotype was found a few times. The chain joins TRBV6-2 or TRBV6-3 to TRBJ2-7, with 7 bases fitting TRBD2. J lost 2 bases, V lost 5 bases, and 3 bases had no gene match. Germline assignment: CDR1 MNHEY and CDR2 SVGEGT. The CDR3 loop spans 13 amino acids. The CDR3 reads CASSERGTYEQYF. CDR3 DNA: TGTGCCAGCAGTGAGCGGGGCACCTACGAGCAGTACTTC.

At least ten counts were recorded for this clonotype. V and J are TRBV12-3 or TRBV12-4 and TRBJ2-1; TRBD2 is a possible D gene (5 bases). The CDR3 runs 15 residues. Deletions cut 1 base from V and 0 bases from J, with 7 bases between. Here the CDR3 reads CASSLERSSYNEQFF. The CDR3 DNA reads as TGTGCCAGCAGTTTAGAGCGGAGCTCCTACAATGAGCAGTTCTTC.

This chain joins TRBV6-1 and TRBJ2-5; 16 positions agree with TRBD2. J lost 5 bases, V lost 7 bases, and 10 bases had no gene match. CDR3 length equals 17 residues. CDR1 is MNHNS, CDR2 SASEGT, per germline. The CDR3 DNA follows: TGTGCCAGCACCCTGGGACTAGCGGGAGGGCCCGGGGAGACCCAGTACTTC. Translation gives CASTLGLAGGPGETQYF.

This clonotype was observed at least ten times. The V and J genes are TRBV14 and TRBJ2-4; no firm D call. This CDR3 has 16 residues. The germline V gene has CDR1 SGHDN and CDR2 FVKESK. The ends were cut back, 5 bases at V and 0 bases at J, with 14 bases in the middle. The DNA of the CDR3 is TGTGCCAGCAGCAAAGGACCCTCCCCAGCCAAAAACATTCAGTACTTC. This codes for CASSKGPSPAKNIQYF.

This clonotype has ten or more counts. The V and J genes are TRBV6-5 and TRBJ1-3, with D unresolved. This CDR3 contains 15 residues. The germline gives CDR1 MNHEY, CDR2 SVGAGI. The V and J ends lost 0 bases and 7 bases respectively, with 13 bases between them. The CDR3 region is CASSYSRGFLNTIYF. The CDR3, as DNA: TGTGCCAGCAGTTACTCTCGGGGTTTTCTTAACACCATATATTTT.

The chain combines TRBV6-1 with TRBJ2-1, with 9 bases lining up with TRBD1. Trimming removed 5 bases from V and 3 bases from J; junction bases left unmatched: 11. The CDR3 is 17 amino acids. Germline CDR1 and CDR2: MNHNS and SASEGT. The CDR3 DNA sequence: TGTGCCAGCAGTCAACCTACGACAGGGGGTAACTACAATGAGCAGTTCTTC. Translation gives CASSQPTTGGNYNEQFF.

V gene TRBV11-2 combines with J gene TRBJ2-5; perhaps TRBD1 as D (5 bases). CDR3 length: 16 residues. Germline V lookup: CDR1 SGHAT, CDR2 FQNNGV. V was pared by 4 bases and J by 4 bases, with 19 bases between. CDR3 sequence (DNA): TGTGCCAGCAGCTCCCCTGACAGATACCTCTTAGAGACCCAGTACTTC. It encodes CASSSPDRYLLETQYF.

This clonotype has only a few counts. The chain recombines TRBV20-1 with TRBJ2-1, with 11 bases lining up with TRBD2. With V trimmed by 5 bases and J by 1 base, 10 bases remained unmatched. This CDR3 has 17 amino acids. Germline V gene data show CDR1 as DFQATT and CDR2 as SNEGSKA (reference sequence). The chain's CDR3 is CSAPGTSGLESYNEQFF. The CDR3 nucleotides read TGCAGTGCTCCCGGGACTAGCGGCTTAGAATCCTACAATGAGCAGTTCTTC.

In its sample, this clonotype was seen many times. The genes are TRBV5-1 and TRBJ2-1; 10 nucleotides agree with TRBD2. Germline V gene lookup returns CDR1 SGHRS and CDR2 YFSETQ. This CDR3 has 16 amino acids. The V gene end was trimmed by 2 bases and the J gene end by 5 bases; junction bases not matched to a gene: 7. CDR3 in amino acids: CASSFASGGRNNEQFF. The CDR3 DNA follows: TGCGCCAGCAGCTTTGCTAGCGGGGGCCGAAACAATGAGCAGTTCTTC.

The V call is TRBV7-2, the J call TRBJ2-3, with 10 bases aligning to TRBD1. J gave up 10 bases and V 6 bases, and 7 bases lay outside the gene matches. Germline assignment: CDR1 SGHTA and CDR2 FQGNSA. The CDR3 is made up of 13 amino acids. This chain's CDR3 is CASRAGTGVAQYF. The CDR3, as DNA: TGTGCCAGCAGGGCCGGGACAGGGGTGGCGCAGTATTTT.